This T cell receptor (beta chain) was captured by sequencing in a study of early T cells in non-severe SARS-CoV-2 infection (dated by TCRdb to the early 2020s). Describing the broader study: Bulk RNA from unsorted whole blood was used for TCR sequencing, so alpha and beta chains could not be paired. What the work shows at the level of the full study, not this receptor alone: VDJdb matching was skewed toward anti-spike CD8 responses and likely underestimated virus-specific expansions by missing private and CD4 specificities.

The study was a case-control design nested within a healthcare worker cohort in London, UK, with weekly nasopharyngeal swab PCR tests and blood sampling. Between 23 and 31 March 2020, the week of the UK lockdown, healthcare workers were enrolled and then followed up weekly for as long as 16 weeks. Library preparation was by 5' RACE. The sample was run on a NextSeq 500. The TCR library protocol attached unique molecular identifiers to individual cDNA molecules to correct for sequencing error and PCR bias. TCR alpha and beta chains were both sequenced, and the abundances of alpha and beta sequences in each sample were closely correlated with each other. Regarding the original processing steps: Decombinator V4 was used to annotate the V gene, J gene and CDR3 of the TCR sequences. TCRs were defined as expanded if a significant change between any two time points was detected under a Poisson model with p below 0.0001. TCR abundances were normalised to the total number of TCRs sequenced per sample and expressed as counts per million. TRAV1-2 paired with TRAJ12, TRAJ20 or TRAJ33 defined MAIT TCRs, while TRAV10 paired with TRAJ18 defined iNKT TCRs. VDJdb, accessed 1 November 2021, was searched for CMV, EBV and SARS-CoV-2 annotated TCRs, excluding TCRs annotated for multiple antigens. Through fastp at Q25 and MiXCR, TCRdb rebuilt clones from the public reads, retaining in-frame beta chains. Rows with one shared CDR3 protein collapse into an entry with the most common genes and DNA. These V and J calls rely on TCRdb rather than the paper's analysis. Within this sample are tens of thousands of distinct CDR3 sequences, with under 15% of them counted one time only. The leading ten clones occupy less than 7% of the sample.

This clonotype appeared many times. Its antigen target is currently unknown. There are no base qualities to consult, and no much larger clone falls within one base. CDR1 is given as SGHTA and CDR2 as FQGTGA, both from the germline V gene. The CDR3 holds 15 amino acids from the cysteine to the phenylalanine. Here the CDR3 DNA is all that survives: 45 bases in frame from base 1. The V end loses 5 bases and the J end loses 3 bases, and a stretch of 16 bases separates them. The sequence links TRBV7-3 to TRBJ1-1; a tentative D call is TRBD1 (6 bases match). The TCR comes from an adult who was a healthcare worker with PCR-confirmed SARS-CoV-2 infection or an uninfected control (not recorded which). The sample comprised whole blood. The sequence in DNA is TGTGCCAGCAGCGCGAGCGGGGGGGCTTACACTGAAGCTTTCTTT. Its translation is CASSASGGAYTEAFF. When the CDR3 is completed using the reference TRBV7-3 and TRBJ1-1 genes on either side, the full variable domain is GAGVSQTPSNKVTEKGKYVELRCDPISGHTALYWYRQSLGQGPEFLIYFQGTGAADDSGLPNDRFFAVRPEGSVSTLKIQRTERGDSAVYLCASSASGGAYTEAFFGQGTRLTVV.